The rows below give T cell receptor beta chains drawn from one sample of a study of control samples from healthy donors and cancer patients. Measured with immunoSEQ multiplex PCR; TCRdb has only the in-frame clones, and not every one. The sample has about 28,000 clones; 90% to 95% are singletons. The sequenced sample consisted of PBMCs. These receptors were taken from a man aged 45-60 years with lung cancer. Both conserved end residues are part of each CDR3. The order of the fields is clone size, D gene, V gene, CDR3 length, J gene, CDR3 protein, CDR3 DNA. The D gene is left open where the match is weak. Some rows mark clone size as missing; the rest say once, few, many or name a class of expanded clone.

>NA|TRBD1|TRBV25-1|14|TRBJ2-5
CASLGQGLVETQYF
TGTGCCAGCCTGGGACAGGGCCTCGTGGAGACCCAGTACTTC
>NA|TRBD1|TRBV7-9|16|TRBJ1-1
CASSEGDRGLNTEAFF
TGTGCCAGCAGCGAAGGGGACAGGGGGTTGAACACTGAAGCTTTCTTT
>NA|TRBD1|TRBV27|13|TRBJ2-1
CASGHRGIGEQFF
TGTGCCAGCGGCCACAGGGGGATTGGTGAGCAGTTCTTC
>NA|TRBD1|TRBV15|13|TRBJ1-2
CATSGTTGDGYTF
TGTGCCACCAGCGGTACGACAGGGGATGGCTACACCTTC
>NA|NA|TRBV10-1|13|TRBJ1-3
CASSPGDRNTIYF
TGCGCCAGCAGTCCAGGGGACCGAAACACCATATATTTT
>NA|NA|TRBV28|14|TRBJ1-6
CASTLGGMASPLHF
TGTGCCAGCACTCTAGGGGGGATGGCTTCACCCCTCCACTTT
>once|NA|TRBV7-2|13|TRBJ2-7
CASSLGENYEQYF
TGTGCCAGCAGCTTAGGGGAGAATTACGAGCAGTACTTC
>NA|TRBD1|TRBV7-8|15|TRBJ2-1
CASSLDRGSYNEQFF
TGTGCCAGCAGCTTGGACAGGGGGTCCTACAATGAGCAGTTCTTC
>NA|NA|TRBV9|15|TRBJ2-5
CASSPRMEAQETQYF
TGTGCCAGCAGCCCTCGAATGGAGGCGCAAGAGACCCAGTACTTC
>NA|TRBD2|TRBV9|18|TRBJ2-5
CASSAATSGGASGETQYF
TGTGCCAGCAGCGCCGCGACTAGCGGGGGGGCCTCGGGAGAGACCCAGTACTTC
>NA|NA|TRBV19|14|TRBJ2-3
CASSNFRRADTQYF
TGTGCCAGTTCCAATTTTCGGAGGGCCGATACGCAGTATTTT
>once|NA|TRBV12-3/TRBV12-4|11|TRBJ2-5
CASSLETSVHF
TGTGCCAGCAGTTTAGAGACATCCGTGCACTTC
>once|NA|TRBV2|13|TRBJ1-5
CASSGRTDQPQHF
TGTGCCAGCAGTGGCAGGACTGATCAGCCCCAGCATTTT
>NA|NA|TRBV4-1|13|TRBJ1-1
CASSHPWGTEAFF
TGCGCCAGCAGCCATCCCTGGGGGACTGAAGCTTTCTTT
>NA|NA|TRBV5-4|16|TRBJ2-3
CASSLDPARSTDTQYF
TGTGCCAGCAGCTTGGATCCGGCCAGAAGCACAGATACGCAGTATTTT
>NA|NA|TRBV27|14|TRBJ1-6
CASSRTDFNSPLHF
TGTGCCAGCAGTCGGACAGACTTTAATTCACCCCTCCACTTT
>NA|TRBD1|TRBV5-8|13|TRBJ1-1
CASRYRGGTEAFF
TGTGCCAGCAGGTACAGGGGTGGGACTGAAGCTTTCTTT
>NA|TRBD1|TRBV4-3|16|TRBJ1-2
CASSQDWAGGLYGYTF
TGCGCCAGCAGCCAAGATTGGGCAGGGGGCCTCTATGGCTACACCTTC